The 25 T cell receptor beta chains in this list originate from one sample, sequenced in a study of blood T cell repertoires in COVID-19. Generated by immunoSEQ multiplex PCR, the TCRdb table keeps only in-frame clones and is missing some. This sample has roughly 190,000 clones, with roughly 92% found just once. Input material: peripheral blood. These receptors were collected from a man aged 25-40 years with COVID-19, enrolled during active disease.

The chain couples TRBV7-6 to TRBJ1-4; 9 positions agree with TRBD1. After removal of 2 bases from V and 5 bases from J, the junction contained 9 bases not matched to a gene. CDR1 is SGHVS, CDR2 FNYEAQ, per germline. The CDR3 consists of 17 residues. In nucleotides, the CDR3 is TGTGCCAGCAGCTTACAAACAGGGGGCGCGGGCAATGAAAAACTGTTTTTT. Translating gives CASSLQTGGAGNEKLFF.

V gene TRBV2 combines with J gene TRBJ1-1, with 9 bases matching TRBD1. Looked up from germline, CDR1 is SNHLY and CDR2 is FYNNEI. This CDR3 is 13 amino acids long. Unmatched junction bases numbered 6, after V lost 8 bases and J lost 5 bases. In DNA form, the CDR3 reads TGTGCCAGCTGGGGACAGGGAATGACTGAAGCTTTCTTT. Protein sequence: CASWGQGMTEAFF.

The chain carries TRBV27 and TRBJ2-1; 16 bases are shared with TRBD2. The CDR3 totals 18 residues. Germline assignment: CDR1 MNHEY and CDR2 SMNVEV (reference sequence). Germline trimming cut 3 bases from V and 1 base from J; bases unmatched to any gene: 3. DNA of the CDR3: TGTGCCAGCAGTTTGGCGGGACTAGCGGGGGGGTCCTACAATGAGCAGTTCTTC. Protein sequence: CASSLAGLAGGSYNEQFF.

This chain joins TRBV10-2 and TRBJ1-2; the D is unclear. CDR3 length equals 14 residues. V was shortened by 3 bases and J by 6 bases, with 14 bases between the two germline ends. The germline gives CDR1 WSHSY, CDR2 SAAADI. CDR3: CASSDVDLTHGYTF. In DNA form, the CDR3 reads TGCGCCAGCAGTGACGTCGACCTGACTCATGGCTACACCTTC.

This sequence joins TRBV3-1 (or the pseudogene TRBV3-2) and TRBJ1-3; tentative D call: TRBD1 (6 bases). Germline CDR1 is LGHDT and CDR2 is YNNKEL (reference sequence). The CDR3 length is 14 residues. V lost 1 base and J 4 bases, leaving 8 bases between the germline ends. The CDR3 coding sequence is TGTGCCAGCAGCCAAGTAAGGGGGGGAAACACCATATATTTT. Amino acids: CASSQVRGGNTIYF.

The chain carries TRBV6-5 and TRBJ1-5; 9 bases line up with TRBD1. V dropped 6 bases and J dropped 5; count of bases not matched to a gene: 5. Germline assignment: CDR1 MNHEY and CDR2 SVGAGI. The CDR3 loop spans 14 amino acids. CDR3 amino acids: CASRRDRVDQPQHF. The CDR3, as DNA: TGTGCCAGCAGAAGGGACAGGGTGGATCAGCCCCAGCATTTT.

The V and J genes are TRBV29-1 and TRBJ2-1; TRBD2 matches at 11 bases. The junction had 9 bases not matched to a gene; V was cut back by 5 bases and J by 6 bases. This CDR3 region has 15 residues. The germline V gene encodes CDR1 SQVTM and CDR2 ANQGSEA. The DNA of the CDR3 is TGCAGCGTTCGCATAAGACTAGCGGGGAGCAATGAGCAGTTCTTC. This encodes CSVRIRLAGSNEQFF.

The chain carries TRBV9 and TRBJ2-1; 8 nucleotides match TRBD2. CDR1 and CDR2 (germline): SGDLS, YYNGEE. The CDR3 length is 15 residues. V was clipped by 3 bases and J by 5 bases; unmatched bases: 7. CDR3 region: CASSGAGGWDNEQFF. CDR3 in DNA: TGTGCCAGCAGCGGCGCGGGGGGTTGGGACAATGAGCAGTTCTTC. Looking up the rest from reference TRBV9 and TRBJ2-1 gives the full variable domain: DSGVTQTPKHLITATGQRVTLRCSPRSGDLSVYWYQQSLDQGLQFLIQYYNGEERAKGNILERFSAQQFPDLHSELNLSSLELGDSALYFCASSGAGGWDNEQFFGPGTRLTVL.

This chain links TRBV6-1 with TRBJ1-5, with a tentative D call TRBD1 (6 bases). The CDR3 totals 17 residues. Germline V CDR1 and CDR2: MNHNS, SASEGT. The V end lost 0 bases, the J end lost 0 bases, and 12 bases lay between the germline ends. CDR3 bases: TGTGCCAGCAGTGAAGCCGACAGGACCTTTAGCAATCAGCCCCAGCATTTT. Translating it yields CASSEADRTFSNQPQHF.

The chain has TRBV11-2 and TRBJ1-2, with D uncertain. The CDR3 length is 15 residues. Germline V gene sequence: CDR1 SGHAT, CDR2 FQNNGV. V was clipped by 0 bases and J by 8 bases, with 16 bases between them. Here the CDR3 DNA reads TGTGCCAGCAGCTTAGACTTTACAAGCTCGGGAGGCTACACCTTC. Encoded protein: CASSLDFTSSGGYTF.

The gene calls are TRBV25-1 and TRBJ1-3; 8 bases agree with TRBD1. This CDR3 comprises 13 residues. CDR1 MGHDK and CDR2 SYGVNS come from the germline V gene. Trimming at V came to 6 bases and at J to 2 bases, leaving 0 bases not matched to a gene. DNA for the CDR3: TGTGCCAGCAGGGACAGGGCTGGAAACACCATATATTTT. It yields the protein CASRDRAGNTIYF.

In this sample, this clone turned up a few times. This chain joins TRBV27 and TRBJ1-1; D gene unclear. Trimming cost V 3 bases and J 11 bases, with 16 bases left between them. Germline loops: CDR1 MNHEY, CDR2 SMNVEV (reference sequence). The CDR3 is 13 amino acids. DNA of the CDR3: TGTGCCAGCAGTTTCAGCACGGAGGTCGGGGCTTTCTTT. Translated: CASSFSTEVGAFF.

The J gene is TRBJ2-3, the V gene TRBV10-2; 15 nucleotides agree with TRBD2. Germline lookup yields CDR1 WSHSY and CDR2 SAAADI. J lost 6 bases, V lost 7 bases, and 8 bases had no gene match. This CDR3 is 16 amino acids long. CDR3 sequence (DNA): TGCGCCAGCAAGGCGGGACTAGCGGGGGGAGGGGATACGCAGTATTTT. Its translation: CASKAGLAGGGDTQYF.

The V call is TRBV5-5, the J call TRBJ1-5; unclear D gene. Trimming took 6 bases from V and 2 from J, leaving 12 bases between them. Germline CDR1 is SGHKS and CDR2 is YYEKEE (reference sequence). The CDR3 contains 14 residues. The CDR3 reads CASNIGEGNQPQHF. CDR3 nucleotides: TGTGCCAGCAATATAGGAGAGGGCAATCAGCCCCAGCATTTT.

This sequence joins TRBV12-3 or TRBV12-4 and TRBJ1-2, with D possibly matching TRBD1 (6 bases). The CDR3 contains 13 residues. Deletions cut 1 base from V and 8 bases from J, with 11 bases between. The CDR3 spells CASSLGQGIGYTF. The CDR3 DNA follows: TGTGCCAGCAGTTTAGGGCAGGGGATAGGCTACACCTTC.

The J gene is TRBJ1-2, the V gene TRBV6-5; TRBD1 matches at 10 bases. V lost 8 bases to trimming and J lost 4 bases; unmatched junction nucleotides: 7. Germline CDR1 is MNHEY and CDR2 is SVGAGI. The length of the CDR3 is 14 residues. In DNA, the CDR3 is TGTGCCAGCCTCCGGGACAGGGGAGCCTATGGCTACACCTTC. Its protein is CASLRDRGAYGYTF.

The V call is TRBV4-2, the J call TRBJ2-1; TRBD2 matches at 12 bases. There are 18 residues in the CDR3. J lost 0 bases, V lost 3 bases, and 6 bases had no gene match. Germline V gene data show CDR1 as LGHNA and CDR2 as YNFKEQ. The CDR3, as DNA: TGTGCCAGCAGCCACATCACTAGCGGGGGGTCCTCCTACAATGAGCAGTTCTTC. Translated, it gives CASSHITSGGSSYNEQFF.

The chain has TRBV11-2 and TRBJ2-3, with no clear D. CDR1 and CDR2 from the germline V gene are SGHAT and FQNNGV. The V end lost 4 bases, the J end lost 4 bases, and 15 bases lay between the germline ends. This CDR3 has 15 residues. The CDR3 DNA reads TGTGCCAGCAGCTCAACACGCCTCTTGGCAGATACGCAGTATTTT. It translates to CASSSTRLLADTQYF. The full variable domain, rest sourced from reference TRBV11-2 and TRBJ2-3, is EAGVAQSPRYKIIEKRQSVAFWCNPISGHATLYWYQQILGQGPKLLIQFQNNGVVDDSQLPKDRFSAERLKGVDSTLKIQPAKLEDSAVYLCASSSTRLLADTQYFGPGTRLTVL.

The chain is built from TRBV19 and TRBJ2-1; TRBD2 matches at 8 bases. The germline gives CDR1 LNHDA, CDR2 SQIVND (reference sequence). The CDR3 covers 14 residues. The ends lost 7 bases at V and 10 bases at J; junction bases unmatched: 12. CDR3 protein: CASKRGPLRGEQFF. The CDR3 nucleotides are TGTGCCAGTAAGCGGGGGCCTTTACGAGGAGAGCAGTTCTTC.

V usage is TRBV10-3 and J usage is TRBJ2-1; TRBD1 is a possible D gene (6 bases). Trimming left V 4 bases short and J 0 bases short, with 10 bases between. The germline CDR1 and CDR2 sequences are ENHRY and SYGVKD. This CDR3 is 15 amino acids long. CDR3 amino acids: CAISGRTDSYNEQFF. The DNA of the CDR3 is TGTGCCATCAGTGGCCGGACAGACTCCTACAATGAGCAGTTCTTC.

The chain has TRBV18 and TRBJ1-3, with D possibly TRBD1 on 6 matching bases. From germline, CDR1 is KGHSH and CDR2 LQKENI. This CDR3 comprises 16 residues. Trimming shortened V by 3 bases and J by 0 bases, and 12 bases separated the two germline ends. As DNA, the CDR3 is TGTGCCAGCTCACCGGCAGGGGAAAGCTCTGGAAACACCATATATTTT. This sequence encodes CASSPAGESSGNTIYF.

This clone was seen a single time. The CDR3 nucleotides read TGTGCCAGCTCACCACTCAGGGGATCTGGAAACACCATATATTTT. Translated, it gives CASSPLRGSGNTIYF. V is TRBV18 and J is TRBJ1-3, with D perhaps matching TRBD1 (6 bases). The germline CDR1 and CDR2 sequences are KGHSH and LQKENI. V lost 1 base to trimming and J lost 1 base, with 8 bases between them. The CDR3 consists of 15 residues.

The V gene is TRBV3-1 (or the pseudogene TRBV3-2), the J gene TRBJ1-5, with D unclear. The CDR3 totals 14 residues. The V gene's germline CDR1 is LGHDT and CDR2 YNNKEL (reference sequence). V lost 4 bases and J 7 bases, leaving 14 bases between the germline ends. CDR3 protein: CASSLSSVGQPQHF. DNA for the CDR3: TGTGCCAGCAGCCTATCCAGCGTAGGACAGCCCCAGCATTTT.

This clone was detected once. The chain uses TRBV7-3 and TRBJ2-1, with 8 bases lining up with TRBD1. With V trimmed by 2 bases and J by 9 bases, 6 bases remained unmatched. Germline CDR1 reads SGHTA; CDR2 reads FQGTGA. CDR3 length: 14 amino acids. The CDR3 is CASSLRQGHPEQFF. As DNA, the CDR3 is TGTGCCAGCAGCTTACGACAGGGGCATCCTGAGCAGTTCTTC.

The chain combines TRBV5-1 with TRBJ2-7, with a weak D call TRBD2 (6 bases). V was cut by 0 bases and J by 0 bases, with 28 bases left in between. Germline loops: CDR1 SGHRS, CDR2 YFSETQ. The CDR3 is made up of 21 amino acids. CDR3 in amino acids: CASSLGFVGGDPDLNSYEQYF. Written as DNA, the CDR3 is TGCGCCAGCAGCTTGGGGTTTGTGGGGGGAGACCCCGACCTCAACTCCTACGAGCAGTACTTC. Using reference TRBV5-1 and TRBJ2-7 for the parts outside the CDR3, the full variable domain is KAGVTQTPRYLIKTRGQQVTLSCSPISGHRSVSWYQQTPGQGLQFLFEYFSETQRNKGNFPGRFSGRQFSNSRSEMNVSTLELGDSALYLCASSLGFVGGDPDLNSYEQYFGPGTRLTVT.